The 16 T cell receptor beta chains given below trace back to one sample, sequenced in a study of tumor-infiltrating lymphocytes in oesophageal squamous cell carcinoma. From the PCR reads, TCRdb called clonotypes with MiXCR, one entry per CDR3 protein. This table has 10,000 or so distinct CDR3 sequences, approximately 60% appearing once. Sequenced: esophageal tumor tissue. These receptors were obtained from a female donor with esophageal squamous cell carcinoma.

The V gene is TRBV7-8, the J gene TRBJ2-2; 7 bases align to TRBD2. V gave up 8 bases and J gave up 0 bases; unmatched junction bases: 12. The CDR3 has 17 amino acids. Germline-derived CDR1 and CDR2 are SGHVS and FQNEAQ. The CDR3 nucleotides are TGTGCCAGCGCCCCGGAGGGCCTAGCGGCGAACACCGGGGAGCTGTTTTTT. Its protein is CASAPEGLAANTGELFF.

This clonotype was seen more than once but under ten times. The V gene is TRBV7-6, the J gene TRBJ2-3; D unresolved. The CDR3 loop spans 13 amino acids. Deletions cut 5 bases from V and 5 bases from J, with 11 bases between. Germline CDR1 is SGHVS and CDR2 is FNYEAQ. The CDR3 protein is CASSPGLGDTQYF. CDR3 DNA sequence: TGTGCCAGCAGCCCCGGGCTGGGAGATACGCAGTATTTT.

This clonotype occurred a few times. The CDR3: CASSLGQGKDTQYF. CDR3 DNA sequence: TGTGCCAGCAGCTTAGGACAGGGTAAAGATACGCAGTATTTT. This rearrangement joins TRBV7-9 to TRBJ2-3, with 7 bases fitting TRBD1. The CDR3 loop spans 14 amino acids. The V and J ends lost 1 base and 5 bases, in that order; junction bases with no gene match: 3. CDR1 and CDR2 (germline): SEHNR, FQNEAQ (reference sequence).

This clonotype was recorded many times. The V and J genes are TRBV18 and TRBJ1-5; 9 nucleotides align to TRBD1. V trimming: 1 base; J trimming: 7 bases; junction bases outside the gene matches: 8. Per the germline V gene, CDR1 is KGHSH and CDR2 is LQKENI. The CDR3 contains 16 residues. The CDR3 DNA reads TGTGCCAGCTCACCACTTGGGGACAGGGTACGCCAGCCCCAGCATTTT. Protein sequence: CASSPLGDRVRQPQHF.

The chain has TRBV7-2 and TRBJ2-7, with TRBD2 as a possible D gene (6 bases). CDR1 is SGHTA, CDR2 FQGNSA, per germline. The CDR3 runs 18 residues. The V and J ends lost 0 bases and 7 bases respectively, with 25 bases between them. Here the CDR3 reads CASSLAGGPGSSYNEQYF. CDR3 sequence (DNA): TGTGCCAGCAGCTTAGCGGGAGGCCCGGGAAGCTCCTACAATGAGCAGTACTTC. Using reference TRBV7-2 and TRBJ2-7 for the parts outside the CDR3, the full variable domain is GAGVSQSPSNKVTEKGKDVELRCDPISGHTALYWYRQSLGQGLEFLIYFQGNSAPDKSGLPSDRFSAERTGGSVSTLTIQRTQQEDSAVYLCASSLAGGPGSSYNEQYFGPGTRLTVT.

The chain carries TRBV6-1 and TRBJ2-4; no clear D gene. The J call is in doubt because the DNA end fits TRBJ2-6 better. CDR1 and CDR2 (germline): MNHNS, SASEGT. CDR3 length: 16 residues. The CDR3 sequence: CASSEGLGAGANVLTF. CDR3 nucleotides: TGTGCCAGCAGTGAAGGCTTGGGTGCTGGGGCCAACGTCCTGACTTTC.

The gene calls are TRBV12-3 or TRBV12-4 and TRBJ2-1, with TRBD1 identical over 8 bases. CDR3 length equals 16 residues. The J segment lost 8 bases and the V segment lost 6 bases, leaving 15 bases of the junction unmatched. The CDR3: CASSTPLSGGSYEQFF. The CDR3 region has the DNA TGTGCCAGCAGCACCCCGCTTTCAGGGGGCAGCTATGAGCAGTTCTTC.

This chain joins TRBV7-9 and TRBJ2-2, with no clear D. This CDR3 is built from 13 residues. Trimming cost V 0 bases and J 5 bases, with 4 bases left between them. The germline V gene has CDR1 SEHNR and CDR2 FQNEAQ (reference sequence). The CDR3 bases are TGTGCCAGCAGCTTAGCCAGTACCGGGGAGCTGTTTTTT. It yields the protein CASSLASTGELFF.

This clonotype showed up just a few times. The J gene is TRBJ2-4, the V gene TRBV11-2, with D perhaps matching TRBD1 (5 bases). Between the trimmed V and J ends, which lost 5 bases and 13 bases, there was a span of 12 bases. Germline loops: CDR1 SGHAT, CDR2 FQNNGV. This CDR3 has 11 residues. The CDR3 region has the DNA TGTGCCAGCAGCGAACAGGTCAAGCAGTACTTC. As protein: CASSEQVKQYF.

The rearrangement links TRBV7-2 to TRBJ2-6; D might be TRBD1 (6 bases). This CDR3 spans 16 amino acids. Germline CDR1 is SGHTA and CDR2 is FQGNSA. V lost 5 bases and J lost 2, with 13 bases in between. CDR3 residues: CASSTYRVTGANVLTF. Written as DNA, the CDR3 is TGTGCCAGCAGCACATACAGGGTAACTGGGGCCAACGTCCTGACTTTC.

This rearrangement joins TRBV7-3 to TRBJ2-1; 12 bases match TRBD2. TRBJ2-5 explains the end of the DNA better; the J call may be wrong. Germline-derived CDR1 and CDR2 are SGHTA and FQGTGA. The CDR3 length is 14 residues. In nucleotides, the CDR3 is TGTGCCAGCAGCCCCGGGACTAGCGGGGAGACCCAGTACTTC. Translating gives CASSPGTSGETQYF.

This chain links TRBV10-1 with TRBJ2-5; D gene unclear. The CDR3 runs to 14 residues. Between the trimmed V and J ends, which lost 2 bases and 1 base, there was a span of 8 bases. Germline-derived CDR1 and CDR2 are WNHNN and SYGVQD (reference sequence). The CDR3 DNA is TGCGCCAGCAGTGAGGATAGCAGCCAAGAGACCCAGTACTTC. Translating gives CASSEDSSQETQYF.

The table lists this clonotype with a few counts. J is TRBJ2-1 and V is TRBV7-2, with a possible D match to TRBD2 (5 bases). The CDR3 length is 15 residues. Germline CDR1 SGHTA, CDR2 FQGNSA. Trimming took off 0 bases at V and 7 bases at J, with 13 bases between the two ends. Written as DNA, the CDR3 is TGTGCCAGCAGCTTAGCTATCCTAGCCCGTAATGAGCAGTTCTTC. Amino acid sequence: CASSLAILARNEQFF.

The chain carries TRBV6-2 or TRBV6-3 and TRBJ2-3, with D tentatively TRBD2 (6 bases). The J call could be wrong; TRBJ2-6 is a better fit for the DNA end. Germline V gives CDR1 MNHEY, CDR2 SVGEGT. The CDR3 runs 15 residues. CDR3 region: CAIGRGTAGANVLTF. The DNA of the CDR3 is TGTGCCATCGGGAGAGGGACCGCTGGGGCCAACGTCCTGACTTTC.

The chain recombines TRBV6-1 with TRBJ2-3; TRBD2 is a possible D gene (5 bases). TRBJ2-7 matches the DNA end more closely, so the J call is doubtful. CDR1 is MNHNS and CDR2 is SASEGT in the germline V gene. The length of the CDR3 is 14 residues. The CDR3 DNA reads TGTGCCAGCAGCGCTAAAGCGGATTCCTACGAGCAGTACTTC. It codes for CASSAKADSYEQYF.

By share of the sample, this clonotype is large. The chain links TRBV7-9 to TRBJ2-7, with 7 positions matching TRBD1. The CDR3 covers 14 residues. The junction had 1 base not matched to a gene; V was cut back by 2 bases and J by 0 bases. Per germline, CDR1 SEHNR and CDR2 FQNEAQ (reference sequence). The CDR3 coding sequence is TGTGCCAGCAGCTTACAGGGGGTCTCCTACGAGCAGTACTTC. As protein: CASSLQGVSYEQYF.